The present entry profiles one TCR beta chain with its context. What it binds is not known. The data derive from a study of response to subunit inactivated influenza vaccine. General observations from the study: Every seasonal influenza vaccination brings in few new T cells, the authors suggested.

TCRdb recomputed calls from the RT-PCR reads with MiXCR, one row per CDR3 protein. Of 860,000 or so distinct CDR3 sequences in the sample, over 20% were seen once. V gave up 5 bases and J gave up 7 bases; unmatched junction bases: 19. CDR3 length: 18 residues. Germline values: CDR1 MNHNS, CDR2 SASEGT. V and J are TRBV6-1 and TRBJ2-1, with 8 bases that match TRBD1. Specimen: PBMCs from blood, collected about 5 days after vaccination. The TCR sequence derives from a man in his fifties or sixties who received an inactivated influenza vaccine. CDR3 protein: CASSPYLPGTGRVNEQFF. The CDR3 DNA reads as TGTGCCAGCAGTCCGTACCTCCCGGGGACAGGAAGGGTTAATGAGCAGTTCTTC.